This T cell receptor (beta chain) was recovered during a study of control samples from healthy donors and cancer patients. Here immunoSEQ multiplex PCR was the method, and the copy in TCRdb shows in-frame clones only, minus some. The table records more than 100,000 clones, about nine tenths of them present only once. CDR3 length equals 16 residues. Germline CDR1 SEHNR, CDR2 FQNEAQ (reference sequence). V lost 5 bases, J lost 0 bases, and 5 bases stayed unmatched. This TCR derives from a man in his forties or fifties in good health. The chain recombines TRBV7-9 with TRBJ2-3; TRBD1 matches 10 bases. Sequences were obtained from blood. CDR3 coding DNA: TGTGCCAGCAGCCCAGGGACAGGGGAGAGCACAGATACGCAGTATTTT. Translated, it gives CASSPGTGESTDTQYF.